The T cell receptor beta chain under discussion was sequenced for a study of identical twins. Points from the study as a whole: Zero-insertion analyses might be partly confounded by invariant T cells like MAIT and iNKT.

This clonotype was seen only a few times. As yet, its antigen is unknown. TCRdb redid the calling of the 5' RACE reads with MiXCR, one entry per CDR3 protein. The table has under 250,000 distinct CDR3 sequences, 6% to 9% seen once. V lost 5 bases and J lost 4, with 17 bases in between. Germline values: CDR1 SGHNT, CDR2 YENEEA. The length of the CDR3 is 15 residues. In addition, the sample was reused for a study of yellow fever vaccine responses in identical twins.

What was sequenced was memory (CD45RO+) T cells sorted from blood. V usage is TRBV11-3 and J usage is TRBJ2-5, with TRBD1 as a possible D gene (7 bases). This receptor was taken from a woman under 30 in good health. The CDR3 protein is CASSRQGGEGETQYF. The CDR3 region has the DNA TGTGCCAGCAGCCGACAGGGAGGCGAAGGAGAGACCCAGTACTTC.